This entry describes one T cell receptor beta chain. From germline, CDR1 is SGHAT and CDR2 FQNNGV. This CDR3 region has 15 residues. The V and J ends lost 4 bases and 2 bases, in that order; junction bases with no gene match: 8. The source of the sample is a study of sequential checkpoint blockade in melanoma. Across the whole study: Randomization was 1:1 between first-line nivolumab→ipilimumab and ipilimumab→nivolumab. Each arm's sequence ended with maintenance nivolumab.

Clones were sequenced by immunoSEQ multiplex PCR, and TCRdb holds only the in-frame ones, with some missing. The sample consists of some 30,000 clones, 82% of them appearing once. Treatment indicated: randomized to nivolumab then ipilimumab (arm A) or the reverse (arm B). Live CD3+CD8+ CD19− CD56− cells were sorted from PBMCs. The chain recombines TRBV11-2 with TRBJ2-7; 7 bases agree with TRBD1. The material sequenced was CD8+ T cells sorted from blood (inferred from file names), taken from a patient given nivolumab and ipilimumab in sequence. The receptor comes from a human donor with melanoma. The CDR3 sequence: CASSYGTAPTYEQYF. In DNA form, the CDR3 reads TGTGCCAGCAGCTATGGGACAGCCCCCACCTACGAGCAGTACTTC.